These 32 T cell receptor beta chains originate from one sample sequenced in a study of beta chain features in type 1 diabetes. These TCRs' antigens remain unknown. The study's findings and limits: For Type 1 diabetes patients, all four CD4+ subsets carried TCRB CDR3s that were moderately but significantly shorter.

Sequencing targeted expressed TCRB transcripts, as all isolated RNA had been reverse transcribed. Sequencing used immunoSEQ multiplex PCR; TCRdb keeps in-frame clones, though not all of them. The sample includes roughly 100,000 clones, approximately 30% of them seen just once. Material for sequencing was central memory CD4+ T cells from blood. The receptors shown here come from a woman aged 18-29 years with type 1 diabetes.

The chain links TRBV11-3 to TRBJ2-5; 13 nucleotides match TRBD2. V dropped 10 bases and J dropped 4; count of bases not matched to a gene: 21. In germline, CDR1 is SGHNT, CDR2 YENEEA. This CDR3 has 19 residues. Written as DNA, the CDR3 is TGTGCCACCTCATCGTCTCGGACTAGCGGGAGAACGGGTAGAGAGACCCAGTACTTC. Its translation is CATSSSRTSGRTGRETQYF. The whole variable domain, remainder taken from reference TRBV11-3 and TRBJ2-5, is EAGVVQSPRYKIIEKKQPVAFWCNPISGHNTLYWYLQNLGQGPELLIRYENEEAVDDSQLPKDRFSAERLKGVDSTLKIQPAELGDSAVYLCATSSSRTSGRTGRETQYFGPGTRLLVL.

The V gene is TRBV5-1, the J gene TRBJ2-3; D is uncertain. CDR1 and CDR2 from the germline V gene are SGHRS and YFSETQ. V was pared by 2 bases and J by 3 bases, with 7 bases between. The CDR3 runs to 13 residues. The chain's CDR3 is CASSFLVTDTQYF. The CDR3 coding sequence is TGCGCCAGCAGCTTTTTAGTAACAGATACGCAGTATTTT.

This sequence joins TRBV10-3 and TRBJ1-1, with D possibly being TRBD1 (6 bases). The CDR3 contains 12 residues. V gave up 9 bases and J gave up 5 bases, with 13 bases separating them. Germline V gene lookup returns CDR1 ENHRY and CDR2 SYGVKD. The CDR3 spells CAIGGEGTEAFF. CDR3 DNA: TGTGCCATAGGGGGAGAGGGGACTGAAGCTTTCTTT.

CDR3 DNA: TGTGCCAGCAGCCAGATGACTAGCGCTTTTAGAGGTGAGCAGTTCTTC. Translated, it gives CASSQMTSAFRGEQFF. The chain has TRBV7-2 and TRBJ2-1; 8 nucleotides agree with TRBD2. Unmatched junction bases numbered 15, after V lost 5 bases and J lost 9 bases. CDR1 SGHTA and CDR2 FQGNSA come from the germline V gene. The CDR3 length is 16 residues.

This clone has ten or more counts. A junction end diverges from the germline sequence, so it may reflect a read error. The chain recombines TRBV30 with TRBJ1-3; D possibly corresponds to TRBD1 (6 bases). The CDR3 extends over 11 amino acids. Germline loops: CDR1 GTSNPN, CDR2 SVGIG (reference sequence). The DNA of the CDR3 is TGTGCCTGGAGGGACAGTGGATGGGCCGCCTTT. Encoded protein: CAWRDSGWAAF.

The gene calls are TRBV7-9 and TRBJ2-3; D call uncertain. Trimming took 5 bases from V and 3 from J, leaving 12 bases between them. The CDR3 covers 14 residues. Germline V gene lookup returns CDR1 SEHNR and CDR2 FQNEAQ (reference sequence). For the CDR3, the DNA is TGTGCCAGCAGCCGGTCCCAACCTACAGATACGCAGTATTTT. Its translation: CASSRSQPTDTQYF.

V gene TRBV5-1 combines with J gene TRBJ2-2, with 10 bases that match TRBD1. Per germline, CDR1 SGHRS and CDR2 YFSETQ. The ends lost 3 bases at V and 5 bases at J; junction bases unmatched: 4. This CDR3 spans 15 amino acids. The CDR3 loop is CASSSGTGDTGELFF. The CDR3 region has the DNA TGCGCCAGCAGCTCCGGGACAGGGGATACCGGGGAGCTGTTTTTT. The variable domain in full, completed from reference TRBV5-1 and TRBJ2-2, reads KAGVTQTPRYLIKTRGQQVTLSCSPISGHRSVSWYQQTPGQGLQFLFEYFSETQRNKGNFPGRFSGRQFSNSRSEMNVSTLELGDSALYLCASSSGTGDTGELFFGEGSRLTVL.

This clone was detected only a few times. The DNA of the CDR3 is TGTGCCATCAGTGAGCCGCGGACAGGGAAGGGGTACACTGAAGCTTTCTTT. Amino acid sequence: CAISEPRTGKGYTEAFF. This chain connects TRBV10-3 to TRBJ1-1, with 8 bases fitting TRBD1. The CDR3 is 17 residues long. The V and J ends lost 2 bases and 3 bases, in that order; junction bases with no gene match: 11. Germline lookup yields CDR1 ENHRY and CDR2 SYGVKD.

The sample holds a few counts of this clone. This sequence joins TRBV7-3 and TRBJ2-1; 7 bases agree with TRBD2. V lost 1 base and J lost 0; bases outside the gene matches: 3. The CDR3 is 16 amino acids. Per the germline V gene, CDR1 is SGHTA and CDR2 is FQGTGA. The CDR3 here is CASSLNTGGSYNEQFF. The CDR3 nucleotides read TGTGCCAGCAGCTTAAACACGGGGGGCTCCTACAATGAGCAGTTCTTC.

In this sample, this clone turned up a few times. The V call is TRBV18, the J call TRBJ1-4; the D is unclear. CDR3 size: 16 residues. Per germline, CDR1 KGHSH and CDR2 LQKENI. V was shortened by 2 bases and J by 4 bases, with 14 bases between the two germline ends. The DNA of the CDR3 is TGTGCCAGCTCACCAGCGAATACAGCTATTAATGAAAAACTGTTTTTT. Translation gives CASSPANTAINEKLFF.

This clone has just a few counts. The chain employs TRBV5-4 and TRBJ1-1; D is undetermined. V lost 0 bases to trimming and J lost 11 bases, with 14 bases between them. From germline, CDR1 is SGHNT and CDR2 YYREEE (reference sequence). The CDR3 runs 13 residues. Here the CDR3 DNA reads TGTGCCAGCAGCTTGGATTTACCCGCTAACGCTTTCTTT. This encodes CASSLDLPANAFF. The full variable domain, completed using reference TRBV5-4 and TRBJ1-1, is ETGVTQSPTHLIKTRGQQVTLRCSSQSGHNTVSWYQQALGQGPQFIFQYYREEENGRGNFPPRFSGLQFPNYSSELNVNALELDDSALYLCASSLDLPANAFFGQGTRLTVV.

CDR3 sequence reads: CASSFLREIMNEKLFF. CDR3 bases: TGTGCCAGCAGTTTCCTGCGGGAGATCATGAATGAAAAACTGTTTTTT. J is TRBJ1-4 and V is TRBV28; D not resolved. This CDR3 has 16 residues. With 3 bases removed from V and 5 bases from J, the gap between germline ends came to 16 bases. CDR1 is MDHEN, CDR2 SYDVKM, per germline.

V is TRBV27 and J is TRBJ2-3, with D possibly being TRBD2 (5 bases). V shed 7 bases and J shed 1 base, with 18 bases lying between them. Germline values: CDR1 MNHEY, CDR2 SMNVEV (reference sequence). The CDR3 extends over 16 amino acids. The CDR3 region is CASIPPGKRGTDTQYF. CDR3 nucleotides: TGTGCCAGCATTCCCCCGGGAAAGAGGGGCACAGATACGCAGTATTTT.

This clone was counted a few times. The chain's CDR3 is CASSQEPAGGRHEQYV. CDR3 coding DNA: TGCGCCAGCAGCCAAGAGCCAGCGGGAGGGCGGCACGAGCAGTACGTC. V and J are TRBV4-3 and TRBJ2-7, with 10 bases that match TRBD2. CDR1 and CDR2 from the germline V gene are LGHNA and YSLEER. V shed 0 bases, J shed 5 bases, and the junction held 7 bases outside the gene matches. The CDR3 has 16 residues.

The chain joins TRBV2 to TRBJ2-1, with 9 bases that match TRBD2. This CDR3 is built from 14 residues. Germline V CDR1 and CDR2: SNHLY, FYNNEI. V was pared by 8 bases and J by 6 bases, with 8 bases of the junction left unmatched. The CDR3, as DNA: TGTGCCAGCGGGTTAGCGGGAGTGCGCAATGAGCAGTTCTTC. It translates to CASGLAGVRNEQFF.

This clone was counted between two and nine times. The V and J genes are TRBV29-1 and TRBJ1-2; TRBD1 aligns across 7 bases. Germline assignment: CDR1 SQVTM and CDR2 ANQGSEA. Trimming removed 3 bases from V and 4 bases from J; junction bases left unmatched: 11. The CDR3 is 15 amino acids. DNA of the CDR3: TGCAGCGTTGAGCCCTGGACAGGAAAGGGCTATGGCTACACCTTC. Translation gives CSVEPWTGKGYGYTF.

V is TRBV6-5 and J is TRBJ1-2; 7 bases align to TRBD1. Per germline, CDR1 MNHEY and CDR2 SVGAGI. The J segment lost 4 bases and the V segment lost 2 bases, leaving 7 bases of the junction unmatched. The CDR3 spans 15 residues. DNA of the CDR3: TGTGCCAGCAGTTACAGGGGGCGCGGTGTCTATGGCTACACCTTC. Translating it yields CASSYRGRGVYGYTF.

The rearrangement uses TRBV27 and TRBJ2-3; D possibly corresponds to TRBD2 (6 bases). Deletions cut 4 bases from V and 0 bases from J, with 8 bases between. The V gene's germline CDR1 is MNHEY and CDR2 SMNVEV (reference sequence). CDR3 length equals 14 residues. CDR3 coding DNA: TGTGCCAGCAGTTGGGGGACTAGCACAGATACGCAGTATTTT. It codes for CASSWGTSTDTQYF.

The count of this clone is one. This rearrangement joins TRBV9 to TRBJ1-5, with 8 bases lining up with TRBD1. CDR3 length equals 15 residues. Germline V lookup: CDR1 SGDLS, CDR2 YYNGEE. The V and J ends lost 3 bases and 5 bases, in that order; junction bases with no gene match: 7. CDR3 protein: CASSATGDHHQPQHF. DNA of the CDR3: TGTGCCAGCAGCGCGACAGGGGACCATCATCAGCCCCAGCATTTT.

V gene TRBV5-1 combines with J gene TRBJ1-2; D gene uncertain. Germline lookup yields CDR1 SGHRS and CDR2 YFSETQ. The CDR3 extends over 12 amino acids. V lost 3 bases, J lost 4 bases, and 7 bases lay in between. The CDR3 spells CASSSDTYGYTF. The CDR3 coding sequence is TGCGCCAGCAGCTCCGACACCTATGGCTACACCTTC.

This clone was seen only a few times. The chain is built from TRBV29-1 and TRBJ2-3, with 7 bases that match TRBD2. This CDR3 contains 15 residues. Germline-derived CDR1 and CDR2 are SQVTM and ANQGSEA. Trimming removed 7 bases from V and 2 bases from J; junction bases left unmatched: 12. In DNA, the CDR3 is TGCAGCGCCACCCTGGGCGGGAGCCCCACAGATACGCAGTATTTT. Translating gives CSATLGGSPTDTQYF.

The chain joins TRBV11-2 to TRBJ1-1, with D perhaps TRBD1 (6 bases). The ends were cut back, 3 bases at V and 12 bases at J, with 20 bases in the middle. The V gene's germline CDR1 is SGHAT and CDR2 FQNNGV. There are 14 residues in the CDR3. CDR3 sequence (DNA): TGTGCCAGCAGCTTTAGCGAAGGCAGGGGCACAACTTTCTTT. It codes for CASSFSEGRGTTFF.

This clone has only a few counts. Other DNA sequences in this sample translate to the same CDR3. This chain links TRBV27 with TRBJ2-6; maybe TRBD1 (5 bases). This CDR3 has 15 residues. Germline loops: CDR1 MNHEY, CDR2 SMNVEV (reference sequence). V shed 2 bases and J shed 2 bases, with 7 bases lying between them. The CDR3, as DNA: TGTGCCAGCAGTTTACTAGGGGCTGGGGCCAACGTCCTGACTTTC. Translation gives CASSLLGAGANVLTF.

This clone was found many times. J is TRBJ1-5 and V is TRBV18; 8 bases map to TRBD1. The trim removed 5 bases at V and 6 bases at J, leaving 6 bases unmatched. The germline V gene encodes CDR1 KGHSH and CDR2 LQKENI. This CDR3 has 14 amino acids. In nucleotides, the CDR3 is TGTGCCAGCTCATCAGGACAGGGCGGTCAGCCCCAGCATTTT. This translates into CASSSGQGGQPQHF.

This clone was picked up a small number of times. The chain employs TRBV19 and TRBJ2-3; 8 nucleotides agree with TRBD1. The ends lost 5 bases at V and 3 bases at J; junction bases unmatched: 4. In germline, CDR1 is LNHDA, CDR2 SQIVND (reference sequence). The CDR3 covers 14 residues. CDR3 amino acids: CASSFDRGTDTQYF. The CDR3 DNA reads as TGTGCCAGTAGTTTTGACAGGGGAACAGATACGCAGTATTTT.

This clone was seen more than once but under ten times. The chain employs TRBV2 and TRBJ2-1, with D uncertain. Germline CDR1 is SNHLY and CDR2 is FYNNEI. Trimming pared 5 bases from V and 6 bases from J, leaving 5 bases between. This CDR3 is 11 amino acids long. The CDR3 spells CASSYSNEQFF. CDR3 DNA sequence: TGTGCCAGCAGTTACAGCAATGAGCAGTTCTTC.

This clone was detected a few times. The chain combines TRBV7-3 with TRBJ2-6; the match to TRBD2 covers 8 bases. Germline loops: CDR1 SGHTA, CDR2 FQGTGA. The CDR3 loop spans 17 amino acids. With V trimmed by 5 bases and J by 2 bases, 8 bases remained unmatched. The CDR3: CASSLRTGGTGANVLTF. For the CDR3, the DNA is TGTGCCAGCAGCCTCCGGACGGGGGGGACTGGGGCCAACGTCCTGACTTTC.

The CDR3 reads CASSSHGPGTGELFF. In DNA form, the CDR3 reads TGTGCCAGTAGTTCCCACGGGCCAGGGACCGGGGAGCTGTTTTTT. This rearrangement joins TRBV19 to TRBJ2-2, with D possibly matching TRBD1 (5 bases). CDR1 is LNHDA, CDR2 SQIVND, per germline (reference sequence). Trimming cost V 5 bases and J 5 bases, with 15 bases left between them. The CDR3 is made up of 15 amino acids.

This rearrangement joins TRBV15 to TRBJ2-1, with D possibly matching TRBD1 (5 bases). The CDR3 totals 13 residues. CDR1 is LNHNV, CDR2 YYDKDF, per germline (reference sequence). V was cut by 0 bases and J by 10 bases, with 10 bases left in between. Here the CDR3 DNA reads TGTGCCACCAGCAGAGATGGGGCTAGAGAGCAGTTCTTC. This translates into CATSRDGAREQFF.

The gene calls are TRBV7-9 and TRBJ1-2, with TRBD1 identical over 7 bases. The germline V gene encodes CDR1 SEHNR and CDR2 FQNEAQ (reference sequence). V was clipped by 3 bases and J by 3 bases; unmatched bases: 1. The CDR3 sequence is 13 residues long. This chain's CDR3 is CASSFTGDYGYTF. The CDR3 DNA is TGTGCCAGCAGCTTTACAGGGGACTATGGCTACACCTTC.

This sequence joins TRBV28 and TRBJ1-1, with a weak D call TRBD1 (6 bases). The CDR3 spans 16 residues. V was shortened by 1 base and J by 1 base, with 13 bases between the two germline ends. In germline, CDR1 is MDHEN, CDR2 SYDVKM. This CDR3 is CASSLLGAGANTEAFF. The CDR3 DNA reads TGTGCCAGCAGTTTATTGGGCGCAGGGGCGAACACTGAAGCTTTCTTT.

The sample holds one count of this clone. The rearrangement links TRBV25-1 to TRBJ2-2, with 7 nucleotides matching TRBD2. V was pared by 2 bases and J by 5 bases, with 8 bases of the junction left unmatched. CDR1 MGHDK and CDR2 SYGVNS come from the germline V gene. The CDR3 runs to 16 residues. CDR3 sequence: CASSEVGLVGTGELFF. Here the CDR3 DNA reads TGTGCCAGCAGTGAAGTAGGACTAGTGGGTACCGGGGAGCTGTTTTTT. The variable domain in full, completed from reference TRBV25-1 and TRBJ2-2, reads EADIYQTPRYLVIGTGKKITLECSQTMGHDKMYWYQQDPGMELHLIHYSYGVNSTEKGDLSSESTVSRIRTEHFPLTLESARPSHTSQYLCASSEVGLVGTGELFFGEGSRLTVL.